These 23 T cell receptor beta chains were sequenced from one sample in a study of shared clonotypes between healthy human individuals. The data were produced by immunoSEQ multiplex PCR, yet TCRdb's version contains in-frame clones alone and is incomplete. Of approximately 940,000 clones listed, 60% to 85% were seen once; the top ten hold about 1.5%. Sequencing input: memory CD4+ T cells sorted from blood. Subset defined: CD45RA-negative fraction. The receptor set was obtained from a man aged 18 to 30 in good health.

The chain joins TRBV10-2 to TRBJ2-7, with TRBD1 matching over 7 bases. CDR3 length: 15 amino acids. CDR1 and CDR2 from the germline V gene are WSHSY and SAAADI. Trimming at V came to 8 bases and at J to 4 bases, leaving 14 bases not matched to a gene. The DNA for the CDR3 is TGCGCCAGCCGGACAGGTTCCGGGGTGAGGTACGAGCAGTACTTC. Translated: CASRTGSGVRYEQYF.

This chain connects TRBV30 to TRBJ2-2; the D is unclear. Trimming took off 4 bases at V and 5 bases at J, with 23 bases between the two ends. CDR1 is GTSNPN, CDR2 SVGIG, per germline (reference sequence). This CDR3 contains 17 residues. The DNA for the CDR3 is TGTGCCTGGACACCTGCCTACTCTCTAGTTCCGACCGGGGAGCTGTTTTTT. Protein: CAWTPAYSLVPTGELFF.

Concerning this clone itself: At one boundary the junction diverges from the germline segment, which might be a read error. The CDR3 sequence: CASSLAEGARRVSF. The DNA of the CDR3 is TGTGCCAGCAGCTTAGCGGAGGGGGCGCGCCGGGTGAGCTTC. The V call is TRBV7-2, the J call TRBJ1-2; TRBD1 matches at 7 bases. Looked up from germline, CDR1 is SGHTA and CDR2 is FQGNSA. CDR3 length: 14 residues. The complete variable domain, with remaining parts taken from reference TRBV7-2 and TRBJ1-2, reads GAGVSQSPSNKVTEKGKDVELRCDPISGHTALYWYRQSLGQGLEFLIYFQGNSAPDKSGLPSDRFSAERTGGSVSTLTIQRTQQEDSAVYLCASSLAEGARRVSFGSGTRLTVV.

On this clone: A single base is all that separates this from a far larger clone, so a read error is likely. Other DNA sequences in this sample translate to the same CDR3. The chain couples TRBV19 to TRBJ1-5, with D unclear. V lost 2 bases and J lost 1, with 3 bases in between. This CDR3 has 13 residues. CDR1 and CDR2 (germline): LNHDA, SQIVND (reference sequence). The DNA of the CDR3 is TGTGCCAGTAGTATATCGAGCAATCAGCCCCAGCATTTT. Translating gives CASSISSNQPQHF.

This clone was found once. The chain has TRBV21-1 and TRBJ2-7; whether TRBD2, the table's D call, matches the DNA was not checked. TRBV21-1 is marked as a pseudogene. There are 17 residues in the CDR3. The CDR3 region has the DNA TGTGCCAGCAGCAAAGAACGGCTAGCGGGTCTCCCCTACGAGCAGTACTTC. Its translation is CASSKERLAGLPYEQYF.

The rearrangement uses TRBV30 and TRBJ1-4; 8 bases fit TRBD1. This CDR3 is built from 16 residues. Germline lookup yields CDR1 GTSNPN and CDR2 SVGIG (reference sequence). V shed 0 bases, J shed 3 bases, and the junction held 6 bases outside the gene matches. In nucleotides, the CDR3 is TGTGCCTGGAGTGTAGGACAGGGAGCCCCTAATGAAAAACTGTTTTTT. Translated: CAWSVGQGAPNEKLFF.

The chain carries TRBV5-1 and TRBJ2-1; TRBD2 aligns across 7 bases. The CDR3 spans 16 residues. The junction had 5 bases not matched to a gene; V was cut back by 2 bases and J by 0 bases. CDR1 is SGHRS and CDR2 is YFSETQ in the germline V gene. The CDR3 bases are TGCGCCAGCAGCTTTTTAGCGGGCTACTCCTACAATGAGCAGTTCTTC. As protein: CASSFLAGYSYNEQFF.

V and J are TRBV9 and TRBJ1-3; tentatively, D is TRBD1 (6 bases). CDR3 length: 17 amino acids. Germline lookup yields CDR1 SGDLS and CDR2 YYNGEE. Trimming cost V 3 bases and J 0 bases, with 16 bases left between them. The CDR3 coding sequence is TGTGCCAGCAGCGAGGGGAACAGGGCTTTCTCTGGAAACACCATATATTTT. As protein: CASSEGNRAFSGNTIYF.

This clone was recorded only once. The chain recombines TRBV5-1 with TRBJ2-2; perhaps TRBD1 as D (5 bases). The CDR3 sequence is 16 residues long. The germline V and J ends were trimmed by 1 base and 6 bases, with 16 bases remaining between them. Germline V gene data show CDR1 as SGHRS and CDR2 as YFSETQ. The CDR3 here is CASSLSTRVGSGELFF. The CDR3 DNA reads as TGCGCCAGCAGCTTGTCCACCAGGGTCGGTTCCGGGGAGCTGTTTTTT. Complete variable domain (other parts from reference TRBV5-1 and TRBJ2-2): KAGVTQTPRYLIKTRGQQVTLSCSPISGHRSVSWYQQTPGQGLQFLFEYFSETQRNKGNFPGRFSGRQFSNSRSEMNVSTLELGDSALYLCASSLSTRVGSGELFFGEGSRLTVL.

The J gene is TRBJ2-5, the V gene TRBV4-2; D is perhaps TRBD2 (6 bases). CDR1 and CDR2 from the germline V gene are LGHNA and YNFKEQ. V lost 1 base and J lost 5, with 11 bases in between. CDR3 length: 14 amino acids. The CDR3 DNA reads TGTGCCAGCAGCCAAGTTCCTAGCGTTGAGACCCAGTACTTC. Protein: CASSQVPSVETQYF.

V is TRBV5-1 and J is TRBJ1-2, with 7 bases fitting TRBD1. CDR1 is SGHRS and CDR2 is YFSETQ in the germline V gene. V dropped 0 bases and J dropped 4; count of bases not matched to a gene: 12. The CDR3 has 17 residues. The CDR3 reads CASSLGGTVSSSYGYTF. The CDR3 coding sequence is TGCGCCAGCAGCTTGGGGGGGACAGTTTCATCCTCCTATGGCTACACCTTC.

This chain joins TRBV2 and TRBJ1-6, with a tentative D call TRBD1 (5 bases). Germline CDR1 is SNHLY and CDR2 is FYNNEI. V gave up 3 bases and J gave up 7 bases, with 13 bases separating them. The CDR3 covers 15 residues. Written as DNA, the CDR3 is TGTGCCAGCAGTGACGCGGGGCTCTCAAATTCACCCCTCCACTTT. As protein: CASSDAGLSNSPLHF.

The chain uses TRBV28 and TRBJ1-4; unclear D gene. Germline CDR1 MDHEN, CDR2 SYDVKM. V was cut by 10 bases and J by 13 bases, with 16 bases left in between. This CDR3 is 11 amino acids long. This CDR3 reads CATMTPVGLFF. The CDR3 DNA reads TGTGCCACTATGACCCCGGTCGGACTGTTTTTT.

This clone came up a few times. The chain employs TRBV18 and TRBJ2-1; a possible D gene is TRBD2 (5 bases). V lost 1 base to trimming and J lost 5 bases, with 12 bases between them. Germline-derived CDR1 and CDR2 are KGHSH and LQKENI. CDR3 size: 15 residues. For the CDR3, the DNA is TGTGCCAGCTCACCACAGGAGCGGCAAAACAATGAGCAGTTCTTC. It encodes CASSPQERQNNEQFF.

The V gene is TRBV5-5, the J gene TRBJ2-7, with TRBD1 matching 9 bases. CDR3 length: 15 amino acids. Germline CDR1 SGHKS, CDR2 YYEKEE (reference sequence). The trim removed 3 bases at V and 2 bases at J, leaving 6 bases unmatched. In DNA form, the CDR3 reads TGTGCCAGCAGCTGGGGACAGGGATCGACCTACGAGCAGTACTTC. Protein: CASSWGQGSTYEQYF.

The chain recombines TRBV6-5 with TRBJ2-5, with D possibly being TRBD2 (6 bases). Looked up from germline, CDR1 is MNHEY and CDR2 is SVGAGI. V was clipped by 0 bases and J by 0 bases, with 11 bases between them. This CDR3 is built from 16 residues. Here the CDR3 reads CASSYSLGGYQETQYF. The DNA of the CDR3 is TGTGCCAGCAGTTACTCACTCGGGGGTTACCAAGAGACCCAGTACTTC.

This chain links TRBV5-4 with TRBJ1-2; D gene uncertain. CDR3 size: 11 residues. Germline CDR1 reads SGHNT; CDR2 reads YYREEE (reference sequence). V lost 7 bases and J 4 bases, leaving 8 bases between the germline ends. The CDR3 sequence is CASGSGYGYTF. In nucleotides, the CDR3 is TGTGCCAGCGGGAGTGGCTATGGCTACACCTTC.

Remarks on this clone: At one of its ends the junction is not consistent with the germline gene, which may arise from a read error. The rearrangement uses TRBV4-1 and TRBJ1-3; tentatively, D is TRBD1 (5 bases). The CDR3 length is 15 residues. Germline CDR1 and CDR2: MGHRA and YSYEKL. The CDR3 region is CASSQGQFSGNIIYF. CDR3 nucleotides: TGCGCCAGCAGCCAAGGACAGTTCTCTGGAAACATCATATATTTT.

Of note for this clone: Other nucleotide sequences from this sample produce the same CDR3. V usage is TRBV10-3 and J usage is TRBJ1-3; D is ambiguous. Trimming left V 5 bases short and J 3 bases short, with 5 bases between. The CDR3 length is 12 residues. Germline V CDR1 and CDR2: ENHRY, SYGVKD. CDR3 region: CAISRDGNTIYF. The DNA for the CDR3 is TGTGCCATCAGTCGAGATGGAAACACCATATATTTT.

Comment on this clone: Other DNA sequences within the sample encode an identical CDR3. CDR3 sequence reads: CASSLSASTDTQYF. CDR3 nucleotides: TGCGCCAGCAGCTTATCAGCTAGCACAGATACGCAGTATTTT. J is TRBJ2-3 and V is TRBV5-1, with no clear D. CDR1 is SGHRS and CDR2 is YFSETQ in the germline V gene. The CDR3 has 14 amino acids. Between the trimmed V and J ends, which lost 2 bases and 0 bases, there was a span of 7 bases.

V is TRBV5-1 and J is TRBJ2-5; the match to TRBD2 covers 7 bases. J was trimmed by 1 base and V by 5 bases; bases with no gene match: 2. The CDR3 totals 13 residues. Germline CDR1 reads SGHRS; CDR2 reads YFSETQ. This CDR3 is CASRAGPQETQYF. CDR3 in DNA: TGCGCCAGCAGAGCGGGACCCCAAGAGACCCAGTACTTC.

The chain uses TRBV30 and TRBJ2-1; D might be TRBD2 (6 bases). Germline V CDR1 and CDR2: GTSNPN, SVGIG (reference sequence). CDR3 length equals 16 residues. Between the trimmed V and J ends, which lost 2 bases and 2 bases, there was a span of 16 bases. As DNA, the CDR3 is TGTGCCTGGAGTCCATATTTCCTAGCGACCTACAATGAGCAGTTCTTC. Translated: CAWSPYFLATYNEQFF.

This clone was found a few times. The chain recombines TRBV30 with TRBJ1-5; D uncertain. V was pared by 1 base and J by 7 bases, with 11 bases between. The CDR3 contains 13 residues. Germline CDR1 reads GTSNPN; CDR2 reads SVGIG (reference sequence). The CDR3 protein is CAWSGEGRQPQHF. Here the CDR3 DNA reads TGTGCCTGGAGTGGGGAGGGAAGGCAGCCCCAGCATTTT.